The next 5 T cell receptor beta chains were all read from a single sample in a study of blood T cell repertoires in COVID-19 (dated by TCRdb to 2020 to 2022). Libraries were prepared through the immunoSEQ multiplex PCR assay. Held by TCRdb, this immuneACCESS table contains in-frame sequences only and omits some clones. Under half of the omission traces to an unresolved V gene where checked; the cause of the rest is unknown. The sample table shows roughly 250,000 clones, and around 90% are seen once. The ten largest make up roughly 3.7% of the sample. The sequenced material came from peripheral blood. These receptors were taken from a woman in her thirties or forties with acute or convalescent COVID-19.

The chain joins TRBV13 to TRBJ1-1; D is possibly TRBD1 (5 bases). Looked up from germline, CDR1 is PRHDT and CDR2 is FYEKMQ (reference sequence). With 9 bases removed from V and 3 bases from J, the gap between germline ends came to 20 bases. CDR3 size: 15 residues. In DNA form, the CDR3 reads TGTGCCAGTTCCCCCCAGGGAACCCCGGACACTGAAGCTTTCTTT. This sequence encodes CASSPQGTPDTEAFF.

This rearrangement joins TRBV24-1 to TRBJ2-5; tentative D call: TRBD2 (6 bases). The CDR3 spans 13 residues. Germline CDR1 reads KGHDR; CDR2 reads SFDVKD. V lost 5 bases to trimming and J lost 1 base, with 7 bases between them. CDR3 sequence: CATSGGIQETQYF. DNA of the CDR3: TGTGCCACCAGTGGCGGGATCCAAGAGACCCAGTACTTC.

The DNA for the CDR3 is TGTGCCAGCAGTTTCCGGGATTCAGCTTTCTTT. Its translation: CASSFRDSAFF. The chain uses TRBV2 and TRBJ1-1, with D hard to call. CDR3 length: 11 amino acids. Germline V CDR1 and CDR2: SNHLY, FYNNEI. Trimming took 5 bases from V and 10 from J, leaving 11 bases between them.

The chain carries TRBV2 and TRBJ1-5; D gene unclear. Germline V gives CDR1 SNHLY, CDR2 FYNNEI. CDR3 size: 13 residues. Trimming left V 3 bases short and J 4 bases short, with 7 bases between. As DNA, the CDR3 is TGTGCCAGCAGTGACCTTAGAAATCAGCCCCAGCATTTT. Encoded protein: CASSDLRNQPQHF.

The chain combines TRBV10-2 with TRBJ1-5, with a tentative D call TRBD1 (5 bases). Trimming left V 6 bases short and J 4 bases short, with 7 bases between. The germline gives CDR1 WSHSY, CDR2 SAAADI. This CDR3 has 12 amino acids. The CDR3: CASRSGNQPQHF. The CDR3 nucleotides read TGCGCCAGCAGGTCAGGGAATCAGCCCCAGCATTTT.